This TCR beta chain emerged from a study of blood T cell repertoires in COVID-19. The overall study: In each case, the material was cDNA or gDNA derived from T cells, B-cell-depleted T cells, or PBMCs.

The table came from immunoSEQ multiplex PCR; TCRdb's copy has only in-frame clones and leaves some out. The profile shows fewer than 200,000 clones, 92% of them singletons. V shed 2 bases and J shed 3 bases, with 14 bases lying between them. Looked up from germline, CDR1 is SNHLY and CDR2 is FYNNEI. The CDR3 is 15 residues long. The TCR originated in a man aged 25-40 years with COVID-19, enrolled during active disease. The V and J genes are TRBV2 and TRBJ2-7; maybe TRBD1 (6 bases). The sequenced sample consisted of peripheral blood. The CDR3 DNA is TGTGCCAGCAGTGAACCGGACAGTAGAGTCTACGAGCAGTACTTC. Protein sequence: CASSEPDSRVYEQYF. The whole variable domain, filled in from reference TRBV2 and TRBJ2-7, reads EPEVTQTPSHQVTQMGQEVILRCVPISNHLYFYWYRQILGQKVEFLVSFYNNEISEKSEIFDDQFSVERPDGSNFTLKIRSTKLEDSAMYFCASSEPDSRVYEQYFGPGTRLTVT.